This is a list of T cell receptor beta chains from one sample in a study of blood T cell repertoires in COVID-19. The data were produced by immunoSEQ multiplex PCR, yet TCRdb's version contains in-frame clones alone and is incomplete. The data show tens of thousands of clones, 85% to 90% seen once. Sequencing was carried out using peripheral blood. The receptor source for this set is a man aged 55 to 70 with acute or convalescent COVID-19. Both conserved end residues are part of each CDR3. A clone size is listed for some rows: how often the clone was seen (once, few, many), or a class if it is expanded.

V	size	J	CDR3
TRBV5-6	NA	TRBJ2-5	CASSWGTSGRRRGETQYF
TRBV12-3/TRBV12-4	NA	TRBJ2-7	CATRAGGSYEQYF
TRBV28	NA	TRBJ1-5	CASSLTGDQPQHF
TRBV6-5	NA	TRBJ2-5	CASSYSGAARGTQYF
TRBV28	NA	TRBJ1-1	CASSLWQGNTEAFF
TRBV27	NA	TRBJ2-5	CASSLGSGIGETQYF
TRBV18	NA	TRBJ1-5	CASSPSTGGAYQPQHF
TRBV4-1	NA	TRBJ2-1	CASRGQGGTGNEQFF
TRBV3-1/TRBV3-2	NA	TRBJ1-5	CASSPGGYQPQHF
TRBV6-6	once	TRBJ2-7	CASSYRTGSRYEQYF
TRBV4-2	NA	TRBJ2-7	CASSQATGQQGEQYF
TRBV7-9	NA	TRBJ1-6	CASSLAGQGQGSPLHF
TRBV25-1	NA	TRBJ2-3	CASSAGLALSTDTQYF
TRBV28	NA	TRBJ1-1	CASSDGGAVTEAFF
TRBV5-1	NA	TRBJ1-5	CASSFTGQGDQPQHF
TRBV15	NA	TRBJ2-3	CATSGQGGTDTQYF
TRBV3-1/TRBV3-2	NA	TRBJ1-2	CASNNGGDGYTF
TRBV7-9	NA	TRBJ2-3	CASSLEGGTDTQYF
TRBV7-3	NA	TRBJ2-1	CASSSSGADEQFF
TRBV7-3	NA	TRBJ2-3	CASSLGLASGTDTQYF
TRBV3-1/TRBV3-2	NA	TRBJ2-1	CASSRERTVQDNEQFF
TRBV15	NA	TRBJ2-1	CATSRGGAAGGSYNEQFF
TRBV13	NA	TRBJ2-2	CASSPRVAGGIANTGELFF
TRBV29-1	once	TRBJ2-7	CSVRARDRGSSYEQYF
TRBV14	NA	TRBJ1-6	CASSLDRANSPLHF